Below, 11 T cell receptor beta chains from the same sample are listed, as sequenced in a study of blood T cell repertoires in COVID-19. Profiled with immunoSEQ multiplex PCR; TCRdb holds only in-frame clones, not every one. The table shows fewer than 300,000 clones, with around 83% occurring only once. The sequencing input was peripheral blood. These TCRs come from an elderly man with acute or convalescent COVID-19.

The J gene is TRBJ1-6, the V gene TRBV27, with no clear D. Germline CDR1 and CDR2: MNHEY and SMNVEV (reference sequence). The CDR3 loop spans 14 amino acids. V lost 7 bases, J lost 7 bases, and 14 bases lay in between. CDR3 residues: CASKWRRENSPLHF. CDR3 in DNA: TGTGCCAGCAAGTGGAGACGGGAGAATTCACCCCTCCACTTT.

The genes are TRBV5-6 and TRBJ2-7, with a tentative D call TRBD1 (6 bases). Germline V lookup: CDR1 SGHDT, CDR2 YYEEEE. The CDR3 has 15 amino acids. V lost 4 bases and J 4 bases, leaving 18 bases between the germline ends. The CDR3 nucleotides are TGTGCCAGCAGCCGTAAGCCGGGACAAACATACGAGCAGTACTTC. This sequence encodes CASSRKPGQTYEQYF.

This chain joins TRBV11-2 and TRBJ1-2, with D maybe TRBD1 (5 bases). This CDR3 contains 14 residues. CDR1 is SGHAT and CDR2 is FQNNGV in the germline V gene. V was shortened by 0 bases and J by 4 bases, with 9 bases between the two germline ends. In nucleotides, the CDR3 is TGTGCCAGCAGCTTAGAAAGGGGTTCCTATGGCTACACCTTC. This codes for CASSLERGSYGYTF.

The rearrangement links TRBV11-3 to TRBJ2-5, with 14 bases that match TRBD2. Germline lookup yields CDR1 SGHNT and CDR2 YENEEA. J gave up 4 bases and V 3 bases, and 1 base lay outside the gene matches. The CDR3 is 15 amino acids. The CDR3 spells CASSLGTSGRETQYF. In DNA form, the CDR3 reads TGTGCCAGCAGCTTGGGGACTAGCGGGAGAGAGACCCAGTACTTC.

The chain couples TRBV20-1 to TRBJ1-6; 8 nucleotides line up with TRBD1. This CDR3 has 15 amino acids. Trimming removed 3 bases from V and 9 bases from J; junction bases left unmatched: 10. CDR1 is DFQATT and CDR2 is SNEGSKA in the germline V gene (reference sequence). The CDR3 protein is CSASFFGQGTSPLHF. The CDR3 nucleotides are TGCAGTGCTAGTTTTTTCGGACAGGGTACTTCACCCCTCCACTTT.

The chain is built from TRBV9 and TRBJ2-3; 12 bases match TRBD1. Trimming removed 3 bases from V and 2 bases from J; junction bases left unmatched: 7. Germline CDR1 reads SGDLS; CDR2 reads YYNGEE. The CDR3 length is 17 residues. The CDR3 coding sequence is TGTGCCAGCAGCGCCTTCCAGGGACAGGGGGCCACAGATACGCAGTATTTT. Translated, it gives CASSAFQGQGATDTQYF.

This clone was seen a handful of times. This chain links TRBV18 with TRBJ2-3, with 8 bases identical to TRBD1. Germline values: CDR1 KGHSH, CDR2 LQKENI. The CDR3 loop spans 16 amino acids. V shed 2 bases and J 0 bases; nucleotides not matched to a gene: 4. Here the CDR3 DNA reads TGTGCCAGCTCACCAGACCGGACAGGGAGCACAGATACGCAGTATTTT. This sequence encodes CASSPDRTGSTDTQYF.

The table lists this clone with a count of one. This sequence joins TRBV24-1 and TRBJ1-1, with D tentatively TRBD1 (5 bases). This CDR3 spans 12 amino acids. Looked up from germline, CDR1 is KGHDR and CDR2 is SFDVKD. V lost 12 bases, J lost 11 bases, and 21 bases lay in between. In DNA form, the CDR3 reads TGTGCCGCCGGGACGCGGGATGATCGGGCTTTCTTT. Translation: CAAGTRDDRAFF.

The chain recombines TRBV5-1 with TRBJ2-7, with 10 bases matching TRBD2. The V gene's germline CDR1 is SGHRS and CDR2 YFSETQ. V was clipped by 3 bases and J by 2 bases; unmatched bases: 2. The CDR3 contains 14 residues. CDR3 coding DNA: TGCGCCAGCAGCTCCACTAGCGGGGCCTACGAGCAGTACTTC. Protein sequence: CASSSTSGAYEQYF.

This chain links TRBV6-5 with TRBJ2-3, with D perhaps matching TRBD1 (6 bases). The CDR3 contains 14 residues. From germline, CDR1 is MNHEY and CDR2 SVGAGI. V lost 8 bases, J lost 3 bases, and 15 bases lay in between. CDR3 bases: TGTGCCAGCTCCCCGCCAGGGGCAACAGATACGCAGTATTTT. Its protein product is CASSPPGATDTQYF.

The V gene is TRBV27, the J gene TRBJ2-7; 9 bases map to TRBD1. The CDR3 extends over 16 amino acids. Germline V gives CDR1 MNHEY, CDR2 SMNVEV (reference sequence). With 4 bases clipped from V and 3 bases from J, the junction kept 10 bases outside the gene matches. The CDR3 DNA follows: TGTGCCAGCAGTTCGGGCCGCGGACAGGGGTTCTACGAGCAGTACTTC. Translation: CASSSGRGQGFYEQYF.